A selection of T cell receptor beta chains follows, all from one sample in a study of spatial heterogeneity in lung cancer. TCRdb re-called the 5' RACE reads through MiXCR, storing one row per CDR3 protein. The sample shows about 3,500 distinct CDR3 sequences, just over 5% of them seen only once. The sequencing used lung tumor tissue, collected at surgery. Receptor source: a female donor with early-stage non-small cell lung cancer. CDR3s leave out the opening cysteine and the closing phenylalanine or tryptophan.

TRBV4-1 | ASSQEPPRTSGKETQY
TRBV27 | ASSLRPGTSGVSYEQY
TRBV5-6 | ASSLAPANTEAF
TRBV29-1 | SVASSYNSPLH
TRBV7-3 | ASSLTGTQGQETQY
TRBV12-3/TRBV12-4 | ASTWTGSTDTQY
TRBV6-5 | ASSARANNSPLH
TRBV28 | ASSLDLAGGGYT
TRBV18 | ASSPPRRSEQY
TRBV6-1 | ASRHRGRETQY
TRBV27 | ASSSHLGQGTEAF
TRBV18 | ASSPDSTEAF
TRBV6-6 | ASSTTPTDTQY
TRBV4-3 | ASSQRLTSGMAHTGELF
TRBV3-1 | ASSRITGELF
TRBV28 | ASSIRTFTHGYT
TRBV28 | ASSLNTANTGELF
TRBV3-1 | ASSQGGPSSYNSPLH
TRBV5-1 | ASSPGQGRTDTQY
TRBV27 | ASYLNTEAF
TRBV4-2 | ASSQVESCTSGSCEQY
TRBV5-4 | ASSGSGGAIYNEQF
TRBV7-7 | ASSPGGSGANVLT
TRBV2 | ASKETVHQPQH
TRBV6-1 | ASSLGTGVF
TRBV6-6 | ASIFPPGQGTEAF
TRBV3-1 | ASSNRDRNSPLH
TRBV25-1 | ASGRGGNYGYT
TRBV28 | ASSSTDRGRGEQF
TRBV24-1 | ATRGGGSQETQY
TRBV28 | ASSLRGLYEQY
TRBV20-1 | SAMEVTSSYEQY
TRBV28 | ASSIPFGGTRGGSTEAF
TRBV5-1 | ASSLAQGSRNTEAF
TRBV20-1 | SARVAGYADTQY
TRBV3-1 | ASSQGTRAGQQY